A single sample gave rise to the 20 T cell receptor beta chains below, sequenced in a study of T cells in Graves' hyperthyroidism and ophthalmopathy. It was RNA transcripts that yielded the amplified TCR beta CDR3 regions. First-round RT-PCR of the TCR CDR3 relied on the HTBI primer set. MiXCR, run by TCRdb on the multiplex PCR reads, gives a single entry per CDR3 protein. This sample has approximately 600,000 distinct CDR3 sequences, with roughly 14% found just once. Sequencing input: blood. These receptors came from a woman aged 25-40 years with Graves' hyperthyroidism that later progressed to Graves' ophthalmopathy.

The V and J genes are TRBV12-3 or TRBV12-4 and TRBJ1-1, with D maybe TRBD1 (6 bases). This CDR3 is built from 16 residues. Trimming stripped 10 bases from V and 0 bases from J, with 21 bases between. CDR3 protein: CAIRRGGGIMNTEAFF. CDR3 in DNA: TGTGCCATCCGGAGGGGCGGGGGCATCATGAACACTGAAGCTTTCTTT.

V and J are TRBV12-3 or TRBV12-4 and TRBJ1-5; D is unclear. The V end lost 7 bases, the J end lost 4 bases, and 8 bases lay between the germline ends. CDR3 length equals 12 residues. This chain's CDR3 is CASNQLNQPQHF. CDR3 nucleotide sequence: TGTGCCAGCAACCAACTGAATCAGCCCCAGCATTTT.

This clonotype was detected many times. The rearrangement links TRBV27 to TRBJ1-3, with 7 bases lining up with TRBD1. Trimming cost V 5 bases and J 4 bases; bases outside gene matches: 5. This CDR3 contains 14 residues. In germline, CDR1 is MNHEY, CDR2 SMNVEV (reference sequence). The CDR3, as DNA: TGTGCCAGCAGTCGACAGGGTTACGGAAACACCATATATTTT. Translating it yields CASSRQGYGNTIYF.

This clonotype showed up just a few times. The chain recombines TRBV20-1 with TRBJ1-1; D is perhaps TRBD1 (6 bases). The germline V gene has CDR1 DFQATT and CDR2 SNEGSKA (reference sequence). This CDR3 comprises 14 residues. The CDR3 nucleotides are TGCAGCACTCAAAAGCAGGGGTTAAACACTGAAGCTTTCTTT. Protein product: CSTQKQGLNTEAFF.

This clonotype was detected many times. The chain employs TRBV6-5 and TRBJ2-7; no reliable D call. The germline gives CDR1 MNHEY, CDR2 SVGAGI. This CDR3 contains 17 residues. Trimming took off 0 bases at V and 1 base at J, with 16 bases between the two ends. CDR3 protein: CASSYSLYPDGSYEQYF. The DNA for the CDR3 is TGTGCCAGCAGTTACTCCCTGTACCCGGACGGATCCTACGAGCAGTACTTC.

Many counts were recorded for this clonotype. This chain joins TRBV27 and TRBJ1-1; D is undetermined. Germline V gives CDR1 MNHEY, CDR2 SMNVEV (reference sequence). V shed 6 bases and J shed 1 base, with 9 bases lying between them. The CDR3 runs 13 residues. CDR3 region: CASSAIWNTEAFF. CDR3 sequence (DNA): TGTGCCAGCAGCGCCATTTGGAACACTGAAGCTTTCTTT.

This clonotype was counted many times. The rearrangement joins TRBV2 to TRBJ1-6; D uncertain. V lost 9 bases, J lost 0 bases, and 15 bases lay in between. CDR1 and CDR2 (germline): SNHLY, FYNNEI. The CDR3 runs to 16 residues. The CDR3 DNA follows: TGTGCCAGTGGGTTTAAGGACGGCTCCTATAATTCACCCCTCCACTTT. It specifies CASGFKDGSYNSPLHF.

Ten or more counts support this clonotype. This sequence joins TRBV9 and TRBJ1-1; D might be TRBD1 (6 bases). Trimming left V 0 bases short and J 1 base short, with 16 bases between. The germline gives CDR1 SGDLS, CDR2 YYNGEE. The CDR3 runs 17 residues. The CDR3 reads CASSVVGGGATNTEAFF. The CDR3 coding sequence is TGTGCCAGCAGCGTAGTAGGGGGAGGGGCTACGAACACTGAAGCTTTCTTT. The variable domain in full, with the rest retrieved from reference TRBV9 and TRBJ1-1, is DSGVTQTPKHLITATGQRVTLRCSPRSGDLSVYWYQQSLDQGLQFLIQYYNGEERAKGNILERFSAQQFPDLHSELNLSSLELGDSALYFCASSVVGGGATNTEAFFGQGTRLTVV.

The rearrangement links TRBV7-2 to TRBJ2-1; D may be TRBD2 (5 bases). The germline V and J ends were trimmed by 3 bases and 6 bases, with 12 bases remaining between them. Germline V gene data show CDR1 as SGHTA and CDR2 as FQGNSA. This CDR3 spans 14 amino acids. Here the CDR3 DNA reads TGTGCCAGCAGCTTCGATTCTAGCCCCAATGAGCAGTTCTTC. Translating it yields CASSFDSSPNEQFF.

With respect to this clonotype: This may arise from a read error, as a much more abundant clone is one base away. The CDR3 reads CASSIVTSGSQETQYF. CDR3 DNA: TGTGCCAGCAGCATAGTCACTAGCGGGAGTCAAGAGACCCAGTACTTC. The chain links TRBV9 to TRBJ2-5; 11 bases agree with TRBD2. The CDR3 covers 16 residues. With 4 bases clipped from V and 2 bases from J, the junction kept 7 bases outside the gene matches. Germline CDR1 is SGDLS and CDR2 is YYNGEE.

This clonotype has at least ten counts. The chain uses TRBV24-1 and TRBJ2-3; D is possibly TRBD2 (7 bases). CDR1 is KGHDR and CDR2 is SFDVKD in the germline V gene. The CDR3 loop spans 16 amino acids. V was trimmed by 7 bases and J by 2 bases, leaving 18 bases between them. The CDR3 loop reads CATRDSGDIVTDTQYF. The CDR3 DNA is TGTGCCACCAGAGACAGCGGGGACATTGTCACAGATACGCAGTATTTT.

In the case of this clonotype: Given a much more abundant clone one base away, this may be a read error. The V call is TRBV3-1, the J call TRBJ2-1; 12 bases are shared with TRBD2. The CDR3 has 18 amino acids. Germline V gene data show CDR1 as LGHDT and CDR2 as YNNKEL (reference sequence). After removal of 0 bases from V and 12 bases from J, the junction contained 15 bases not matched to a gene. The CDR3 reads CASSQDGTSGLQEDGQFF. In DNA, the CDR3 is TGTGCCAGCAGCCAAGATGGGACTAGCGGGCTTCAGGAGGATGGGCAGTTCTTC.

This clonotype was recorded many times. CDR3 nucleotides: TGTGCCAGCAGCTCCGGTCGAGGGGTCTCGGACTATGGCTACACCTTC. Residues: CASSSGRGVSDYGYTF. The V and J genes are TRBV11-1 and TRBJ1-2; D may be TRBD1 (5 bases). Germline-derived CDR1 and CDR2 are SGHAT and FQDESV (reference sequence). V dropped 4 bases and J dropped 3 bases, with 18 bases sitting between them. The CDR3 loop spans 16 amino acids. The variable domain in full, with the rest retrieved from reference TRBV11-1 and TRBJ1-2, is EAEVAQSPRYKITEKSQAVAFWCDPISGHATLYWYRQILGQGPELLVQFQDESVVDDSQLPKDRFSAERLKGVDSTLKIQPAELGDSAMYLCASSSGRGVSDYGYTFGSGTRLTVV.

There are many counts of this clonotype. The genes are TRBV3-1 and TRBJ2-3; D not resolved. Germline V CDR1 and CDR2: LGHDT, YNNKEL (reference sequence). The CDR3 is 13 amino acids. V was clipped by 1 base and J by 4 bases, with 6 bases between them. For the CDR3, the DNA is TGTGCCAGCAGCCAAGTCGGCCCAGATACGCAGTATTTT. This gives the protein CASSQVGPDTQYF.

This clonotype has more than one count but fewer than ten. The chain links TRBV7-9 to TRBJ2-1, with unresolved D. The CDR3 sequence is 16 residues long. V was shortened by 4 bases and J by 1 base, with 14 bases between the two germline ends. Germline CDR1 SEHNR, CDR2 FQNEAQ (reference sequence). CDR3 region: CASSSMDGASYNEQFF. The CDR3 DNA is TGTGCCAGCAGCTCAATGGATGGAGCGTCCTACAATGAGCAGTTCTTC.

This clonotype was found many times. The chain links TRBV29-1 to TRBJ2-3; D gene unclear. The CDR3 has 15 residues. V lost 6 bases to trimming and J lost 0 bases, with 16 bases between them. Germline loops: CDR1 SQVTM, CDR2 ANQGSEA. CDR3 nucleotides: TGCAGCGTCGCCCCTCGCGCTCCTAGCACAGATACGCAGTATTTT. It yields the protein CSVAPRAPSTDTQYF.

This clonotype has just a few counts. CDR3 sequence: CASSVRGTGELFF. The CDR3 nucleotides are TGTGCCAGCAGCGTACGGGGCACCGGGGAGCTGTTTTTT. This chain uses TRBV9 with TRBJ2-2; a weak D match, TRBD2 (5 bases). Germline V gives CDR1 SGDLS, CDR2 YYNGEE. This CDR3 comprises 13 residues. Trimming took 1 base from V and 4 from J, leaving 5 bases between them.

The J gene is TRBJ2-2, the V gene TRBV6-1, with D maybe TRBD2 (5 bases). The CDR3 contains 17 residues. V shed 6 bases and J shed 7 bases, with 24 bases lying between them. The germline CDR1 and CDR2 sequences are MNHNS and SASEGT. Written as DNA, the CDR3 is TGTGCCAGCAGACTATCCCTCATTAGTAGCGTCGACGGGGAGCTGTTTTTT. This translates into CASRLSLISSVDGELFF.

A remark on this clonotype: A read error may be the cause here, since a much bigger clone is one base away. The chain combines TRBV27 with TRBJ1-1; no clear D gene. The germline V gene has CDR1 MNHEY and CDR2 SMNVEV (reference sequence). The CDR3 contains 14 residues. V was cut by 7 bases and J by 2 bases, with 14 bases left in between. CDR3 bases: TGTGCCAGCAATACCGAGACACAAAACACTGAAGCTTTCTTT. This sequence encodes CASNTETQNTEAFF.

In its sample, this clonotype was seen a few times. The junction and the germline gene differ at one end; a read error may be behind it. DNA for the CDR3: TGTGCCAGCAGTTCCTCGAGGGGGGGGCTAGCGGACTACAATGAGCAGCTCTTC. Protein: CASSSSRGGLADYNEQLF. This chain uses TRBV7-2 with TRBJ2-1; possibly TRBD2 for D (7 bases). This CDR3 spans 18 amino acids. Germline V gene lookup returns CDR1 SGHTA and CDR2 FQGNSA.